This T cell receptor beta chain was found in a study of T cell responses to AZD1222 COVID-19 vaccine. For this clone: What it binds is unknown.

Study-wide findings and caveats: Mostly white British, mostly female donors; authors suggested clonal diversity may be underestimated. Regions 160-218 and 743-854 dominated among vaccine-associated CD4 TCRs spanning spike. At baseline, just six or seven AZD1222 recipients tested seropositive. No repertoire was sampled before or during the peak T cell response, only after it.

Trimming cost V 4 bases and J 2 bases, with 12 bases left between them. Germline V lookup: CDR1 LNHDA, CDR2 SQIVND (reference sequence). The CDR3 contains 15 residues. Method: immunoSEQ multiplex PCR; TCRdb's copy keeps in-frame clones and lacks some. The data contain just over 95,000 clones, approximately 88% of them seen just once; the ten biggest clones take up roughly 3.7%. This receptor was taken from an adult in good health. Sequencing used peripheral blood, obtained on day 0 of AZD1222 vaccination. This rearrangement joins TRBV19 to TRBJ1-3, with unresolved D. Here the CDR3 reads CASSNRGLTGNTIYF. The CDR3 coding sequence is TGTGCCAGTAGTAACCGGGGTCTCACTGGAAACACCATATATTTT.